This T cell receptor (beta chain) was sequenced for a study of T cells in Graves' hyperthyroidism and ophthalmopathy. This clonotype was detected many times. Using RNA transcripts as the source, TCR beta CDR3 regions were amplified. TCR CDR3 regions were first amplified by RT-PCR with HTBI primers. TCRdb reprocessed the multiplex PCR reads with MiXCR, giving one entry per CDR3 protein. The sample lists over 450,000 distinct CDR3 sequences; over 15% were seen once. V lost 4 bases, J lost 6 bases, and 4 bases stayed unmatched. This CDR3 region has 13 residues. The V gene's germline CDR1 is DFQATT and CDR2 SNEGSKA (reference sequence).

The chain employs TRBV20-1 and TRBJ1-1; TRBD1 aligns across 11 bases. Sample: blood. This clonotype was obtained from a woman aged 18-30 years with Graves' ophthalmopathy. DNA of the CDR3: TGCAGTGCTACTAGGACAGGGGGCCCTGAAGCTTTCTTT. As protein: CSATRTGGPEAFF.